These T cell receptor beta chains were read from a single sample in a study of cytomegalovirus exposure and HLA in healthy donors. Assay: immunoSEQ multiplex PCR; the TCRdb copy retains only in-frame clones and omits some. The repertoire holds roughly 130,000 clones, with 74% as singletons. Sequencing input: PBMCs. The receptor source for this set is a woman aged 45-59 years in good health and CMV-seropositive. The CDR3 runs from the conserved cysteine through the conserved F or W. Each record gives: clone size, V gene, J gene, D gene, CDR3 protein, CDR3 DNA. The D gene is left open where the match is weak. Not every row has a clone size; where given, it reads once, few, many or a size class.

size: NA
V: TRBV7-7
J: TRBJ2-1
D: NA
CDR3: CASSLYTGSDEQFF
DNA: TGTGCCAGCAGCTTATATACGGGGAGCGATGAGCAGTTCTTC

size: few
V: TRBV5-4
J: TRBJ2-7
D: TRBD2
CDR3: CASSAPSGGKFYEQYF
DNA: TGTGCCAGCAGCGCCCCCAGCGGGGGGAAGTTCTACGAGCAGTACTTC

size: NA
V: TRBV7-8
J: TRBJ2-7
D: NA
CDR3: CASSLNTAYEQYF
DNA: TGTGCCAGCAGCCTAAACACAGCCTACGAGCAGTACTTC

size: NA
V: TRBV7-2
J: TRBJ2-5
D: TRBD1
CDR3: CASSRDSPETQYF
DNA: TGTGCCAGCAGTCGGGACAGCCCGGAGACCCAGTACTTC

size: NA
V: TRBV7-2
J: TRBJ2-1
D: NA
CDR3: CASSRGGGEQFF
DNA: TGTGCCAGCAGCCGAGGCGGCGGAGAGCAGTTCTTC

size: few
V: TRBV5-6
J: TRBJ1-1
D: TRBD1
CDR3: CASSGDRGLREAFF
DNA: TGTGCCAGCAGTGGAGACAGGGGCCTACGTGAAGCTTTCTTT

size: NA
V: TRBV6-4
J: TRBJ2-3
D: TRBD2
CDR3: CASSDGTSGGADTQYF
DNA: TGTGCCAGCAGTGACGGGACTAGCGGGGGGGCCGATACGCAGTATTTT

size: NA
V: TRBV29-1
J: TRBJ1-4
D: NA
CDR3: CSAWTLGGAREKLFF
DNA: TGCAGCGCCTGGACCCTGGGGGGGGCTCGGGAAAAACTGTTTTTT

size: NA
V: TRBV30
J: TRBJ2-5
D: TRBD2
CDR3: CAWTSGARETQYF
DNA: TGTGCCTGGACTAGCGGGGCACGGGAGACCCAGTACTTC

size: NA
V: TRBV5-4
J: TRBJ2-3
D: TRBD2
CDR3: CASRAGLPYTDTQYF
DNA: TGTGCCAGCAGGGCGGGACTACCCTACACAGATACGCAGTATTTT

size: NA
V: TRBV5-1
J: TRBJ2-1
D: TRBD2
CDR3: CASSLELAGGQFF
DNA: TGCGCCAGCAGCTTGGAACTAGCGGGGGGGCAGTTCTTC

size: NA
V: TRBV7-9
J: TRBJ2-3
D: TRBD2
CDR3: CASSKLAGSTDTQYF
DNA: TGTGCCAGCAGCAAACTAGCGGGGAGCACAGATACGCAGTATTTT

size: NA
V: TRBV11-3
J: TRBJ2-1
D: TRBD2
CDR3: CASSLLAGGGNEQFF
DNA: TGTGCCAGCAGCCTGCTAGCGGGGGGGGGAAATGAGCAGTTCTTC

size: NA
V: TRBV4-1
J: TRBJ2-5
D: NA
CDR3: CASSQDQGRMETQYF
DNA: TGCGCCAGCAGCCAAGATCAGGGGCGCATGGAGACCCAGTACTTC

size: NA
V: TRBV7-2
J: TRBJ2-7
D: NA
CDR3: CASSLNRELTEQYF
DNA: TGTGCCAGCAGCTTAAATAGGGAGTTGACGGAGCAGTACTTC

size: NA
V: TRBV5-1
J: TRBJ1-1
D: TRBD1
CDR3: CASSLDGQGALAEAFF
DNA: TGCGCCAGCAGCTTGGACGGACAGGGGGCATTGGCTGAAGCTTTCTTT

size: NA
V: TRBV18
J: TRBJ2-5
D: TRBD2
CDR3: CASSRTSGGIQETQYF
DNA: TGTGCCAGCTCACGTACTAGCGGGGGGATCCAAGAGACCCAGTACTTC

size: NA
V: TRBV21-1
J: TRBJ1-1
D: NA
CDR3: CASSSSAVYTEAFF
DNA: TGTGCCAGCAGCAGTAGCGCGGTGTACACTGAAGCTTTCTTT

size: NA
V: TRBV10-1
J: TRBJ2-7
D: TRBD1
CDR3: CASSPSPGQGAEQYF
DNA: TGCGCCAGCAGCCCATCGCCGGGACAGGGGGCCGAGCAGTACTTC

size: NA
V: TRBV5-4
J: TRBJ1-1
D: TRBD1
CDR3: CASSQGGLMNTEAFF
DNA: TGTGCCAGCAGCCAGGGGGGATTAATGAACACTGAAGCTTTCTTT

size: NA
V: TRBV19
J: TRBJ2-1
D: NA
CDR3: CASRLRDHRAQFF
DNA: TGTGCCAGTAGACTCCGCGATCACAGGGCTCAGTTCTTC

size: NA
V: TRBV18
J: TRBJ1-1
D: TRBD1
CDR3: CASSPAGTGTEAFF
DNA: TGTGCCAGCTCACCCGCCGGGACAGGCACTGAAGCTTTCTTT

size: NA
V: TRBV18
J: TRBJ1-4
D: TRBD1
CDR3: CASSPSPGQASLNEKLFF
DNA: TGTGCCAGCTCACCGTCACCGGGACAGGCTTCCCTTAATGAAAAACTGTTTTTT

size: NA
V: TRBV7-2
J: TRBJ1-2
D: NA
CDR3: CASSWGGAGGYGYTF
DNA: TGTGCCAGCAGCTGGGGGGGAGCAGGCGGCTATGGCTACACCTTC

size: NA
V: TRBV30
J: TRBJ2-3
D: TRBD2
CDR3: CAWAKAGFSTDTQYF
DNA: TGTGCCTGGGCCAAAGCGGGGTTCAGCACAGATACGCAGTATTTT

size: once
V: TRBV19
J: TRBJ1-1
D: NA
CDR3: CGSGGTEAFF
DNA: TGTGGGTCAGGTGGCACTGAAGCTTTCTTT

size: NA
V: TRBV19
J: TRBJ2-7
D: NA
CDR3: CASKQGTTYEQYF
DNA: TGTGCCAGTAAGCAGGGGACTACCTACGAGCAGTACTTC

size: NA
V: TRBV5-8
J: TRBJ1-6
D: TRBD1
CDR3: CASSKRGQGASPLHF
DNA: TGTGCCAGCAGCAAGCGGGGCCAGGGGGCCTCACCCCTCCACTTT

size: NA
V: TRBV7-2
J: TRBJ2-5
D: TRBD2
CDR3: CASSLLGAGFQETQYF
DNA: TGTGCCAGCAGCTTACTGGGAGCGGGGTTCCAAGAGACCCAGTACTTC

size: NA
V: TRBV11-2
J: TRBJ2-1
D: TRBD2
CDR3: CASSSSGAGGGYNEQFF
DNA: TGTGCCAGCAGCTCCTCCGGGGCGGGGGGGGGTTACAATGAGCAGTTCTTC

size: NA
V: TRBV5-6
J: TRBJ2-5
D: TRBD2
CDR3: CASSRAGLAGVPALRQYF
DNA: TGTGCCAGCAGCCGGGCGGGACTAGCGGGGGTCCCCGCTCTACGACAGTACTTC

size: NA
V: TRBV5-1
J: TRBJ2-5
D: TRBD2
CDR3: CASSFTAGTKQETQYF
DNA: TGCGCCAGCAGTTTTACTGCCGGGACTAAACAAGAGACCCAGTACTTC

size: NA
V: TRBV11-3
J: TRBJ2-7
D: TRBD2
CDR3: CASSFSGGASEQYF
DNA: TGTGCCAGCAGCTTCAGCGGGGGGGCTAGCGAGCAGTACTTC

size: NA
V: TRBV19
J: TRBJ1-6
D: NA
CDR3: CASSISGADNSPLHF
DNA: TGTGCCAGTAGTATCTCAGGGGCAGATAATTCACCCCTCCACTTT

size: NA
V: TRBV18
J: TRBJ2-1
D: TRBD2
CDR3: CASSPAYSGGYNEQFF
DNA: TGTGCCAGCTCCCCCGCGTATAGCGGGGGGTACAATGAGCAGTTCTTC

size: NA
V: TRBV2
J: TRBJ2-7
D: TRBD1
CDR3: CASSEPGGYEQYF
DNA: TGTGCCAGCAGTGAACCAGGGGGCTACGAGCAGTACTTC

size: NA
V: TRBV7-2
J: TRBJ1-3
D: TRBD1
CDR3: CASSSVDRAGNTIYF
DNA: TGTGCCAGCAGCTCAGTGGACAGGGCTGGAAACACCATATATTTT

size: NA
V: TRBV10-3
J: TRBJ1-5
D: TRBD1
CDR3: CAISDGQGAGQPQHF
DNA: TGTGCCATCAGTGATGGACAGGGGGCCGGTCAGCCCCAGCATTTT

size: few
V: TRBV7-9
J: TRBJ2-1
D: TRBD2
CDR3: CASSKRDYTEQFF
DNA: TGTGCCAGCAGTAAGCGGGACTACACTGAGCAGTTCTTC

size: few
V: TRBV7-8
J: TRBJ1-4
D: NA
CDR3: CASSFFATNEKLFF
DNA: TGTGCCAGCAGTTTCTTTGCAACTAATGAAAAACTGTTTTTT

size: NA
V: TRBV10-3
J: TRBJ1-2
D: TRBD1
CDR3: CAISVGQGGGYTF
DNA: TGTGCCATCAGTGTGGGACAGGGAGGTGGCTACACCTTC

size: NA
V: TRBV19
J: TRBJ1-5
D: TRBD1
CDR3: CASSAGTGRREPQHF
DNA: TGTGCCAGTAGTGCGGGGACAGGTCGGAGGGAGCCCCAGCATTTT

size: NA
V: TRBV5-6
J: TRBJ2-5
D: NA
CDR3: CASGPNQETQYF
DNA: TGTGCCAGCGGCCCAAACCAAGAGACCCAGTACTTC